This record looks at one T cell receptor beta chain sequence and its context. Its antigen is not known. Germline V gene lookup returns CDR1 SEHNR and CDR2 FQNEAQ (reference sequence). CDR3 size: 13 residues. This entry is derived from a study of T cells expressing NK-cell markers. General observations from the study: Unclear, still, was the HCMV specificity of the expanded NKG2C+ T cell clones.

UMIs were included in TCR beta cDNA generated by 5'RACE template switching. Reprocessing the 5' RACE reads, TCRdb reports a single entry for every CDR3 protein and omits DNA. The listing records roughly 180,000 distinct CDR3 sequences. The material sequenced was blood T cells: a sorted CD56 or NKG2C T cell subset, CD4+ or CD8+ T cells, or bulk PBMC T cells (not recorded which). The receptor comes from a woman between 18 and 70 years old in good health. The chain has TRBV7-9 and TRBJ2-5; TCRdb gives TRBD2 as the D gene, but with no DNA this cannot be confirmed. The CDR3 loop is CASSFTSGGPQYF.